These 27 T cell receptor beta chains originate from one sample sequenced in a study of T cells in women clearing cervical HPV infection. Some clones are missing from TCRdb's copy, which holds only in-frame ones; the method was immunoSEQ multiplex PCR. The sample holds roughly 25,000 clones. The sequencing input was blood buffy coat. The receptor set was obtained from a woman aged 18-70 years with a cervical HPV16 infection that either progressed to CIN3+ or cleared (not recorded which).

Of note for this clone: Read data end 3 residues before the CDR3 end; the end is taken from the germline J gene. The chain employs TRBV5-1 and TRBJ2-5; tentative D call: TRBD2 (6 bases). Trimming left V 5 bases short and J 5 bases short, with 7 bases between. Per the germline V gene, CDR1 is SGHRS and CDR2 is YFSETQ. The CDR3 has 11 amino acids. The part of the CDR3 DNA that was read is TGCGCCAGCAGAGGAGGGGAGACC. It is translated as CASRGGET. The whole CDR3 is CASRGGETQYF. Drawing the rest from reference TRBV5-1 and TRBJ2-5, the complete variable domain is KAGVTQTPRYLIKTRGQQVTLSCSPISGHRSVSWYQQTPGQGLQFLFEYFSETQRNKGNFPGRFSGRQFSNSRSEMNVSTLELGDSALYLCASRGGETQYFGPGTRLLVL.

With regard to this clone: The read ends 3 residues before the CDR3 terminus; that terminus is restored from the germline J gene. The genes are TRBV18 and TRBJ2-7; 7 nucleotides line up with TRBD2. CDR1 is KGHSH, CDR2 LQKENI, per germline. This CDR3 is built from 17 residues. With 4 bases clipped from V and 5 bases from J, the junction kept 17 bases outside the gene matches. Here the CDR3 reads CASSLTQARESVDEQYF. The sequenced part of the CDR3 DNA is TGTGCCAGCTCACTCACCCAAGCGCGGGAGAGCGTCGACGAG.

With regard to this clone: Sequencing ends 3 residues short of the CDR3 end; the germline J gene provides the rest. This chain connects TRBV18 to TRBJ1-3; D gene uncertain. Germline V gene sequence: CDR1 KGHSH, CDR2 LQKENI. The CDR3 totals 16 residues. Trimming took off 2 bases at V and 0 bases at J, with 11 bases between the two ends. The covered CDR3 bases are TGTGCCAGCTCACCAGAGTTACAAATCTCTGGAAACACC. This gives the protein CASSPELQISGNT. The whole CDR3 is CASSPELQISGNTIYF. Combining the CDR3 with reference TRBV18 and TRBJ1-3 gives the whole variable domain NAGVMQNPRHLVRRRGQEARLRCSPMKGHSHVYWYRQLPEEGLKFMVYLQKENIIDESGMPKERFSAEFPKEGPSILRIQQVVRGDSAAYFCASSPELQISGNTIYFGEGSWLTVV.

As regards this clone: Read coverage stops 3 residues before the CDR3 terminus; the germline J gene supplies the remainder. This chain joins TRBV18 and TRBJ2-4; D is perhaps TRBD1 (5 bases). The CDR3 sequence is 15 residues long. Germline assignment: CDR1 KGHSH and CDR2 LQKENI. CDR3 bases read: TGTGCCAGCTCACCACGTGAAGGGGTTAACTATGGT. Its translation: CASSPREGVNYG. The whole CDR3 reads CASSPREGVNYGQYF.

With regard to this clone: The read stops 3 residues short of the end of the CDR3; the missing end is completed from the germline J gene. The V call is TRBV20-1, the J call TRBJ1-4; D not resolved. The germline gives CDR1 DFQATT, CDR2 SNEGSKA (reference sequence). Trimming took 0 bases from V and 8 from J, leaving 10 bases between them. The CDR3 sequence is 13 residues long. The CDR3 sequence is CSARDASREKLFF. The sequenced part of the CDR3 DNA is TGCAGTGCTAGAGATGCGTCTAGGGAAAAA.

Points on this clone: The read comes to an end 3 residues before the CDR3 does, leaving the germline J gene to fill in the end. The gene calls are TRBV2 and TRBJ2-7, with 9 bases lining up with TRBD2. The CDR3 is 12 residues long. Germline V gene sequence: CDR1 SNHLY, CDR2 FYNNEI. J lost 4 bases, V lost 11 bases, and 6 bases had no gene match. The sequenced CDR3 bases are TGTGCCGGGGGGACTAGCAGTTACGAG. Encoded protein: CAGGTSSYE. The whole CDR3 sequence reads CAGGTSSYEQYF.

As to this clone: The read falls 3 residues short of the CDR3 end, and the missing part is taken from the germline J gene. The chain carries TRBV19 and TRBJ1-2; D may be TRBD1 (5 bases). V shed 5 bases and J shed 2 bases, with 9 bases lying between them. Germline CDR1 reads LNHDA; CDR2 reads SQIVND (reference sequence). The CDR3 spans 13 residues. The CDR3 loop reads CASSADRNYGYTF. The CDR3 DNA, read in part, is TGTGCCAGTAGTGCCGACAGAAACTATGGC.

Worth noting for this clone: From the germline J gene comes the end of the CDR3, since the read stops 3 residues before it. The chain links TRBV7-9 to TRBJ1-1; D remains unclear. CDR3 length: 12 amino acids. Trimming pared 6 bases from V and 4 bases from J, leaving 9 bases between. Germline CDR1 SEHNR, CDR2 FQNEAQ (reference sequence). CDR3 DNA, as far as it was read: TGTGCCAGCAGTTCCGGTTTCACTGAA. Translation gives CASSSGFTE. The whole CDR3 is CASSSGFTEAFF.

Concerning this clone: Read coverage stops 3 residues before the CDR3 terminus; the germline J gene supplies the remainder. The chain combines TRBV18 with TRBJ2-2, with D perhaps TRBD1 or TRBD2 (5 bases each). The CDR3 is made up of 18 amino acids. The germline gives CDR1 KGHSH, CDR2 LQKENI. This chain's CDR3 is CASSPMAGRYSGANVLFF. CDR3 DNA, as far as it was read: TGTGCCAGCTCACCAATGGCAGGGAGATACTCTGGGGCCAACGTG.

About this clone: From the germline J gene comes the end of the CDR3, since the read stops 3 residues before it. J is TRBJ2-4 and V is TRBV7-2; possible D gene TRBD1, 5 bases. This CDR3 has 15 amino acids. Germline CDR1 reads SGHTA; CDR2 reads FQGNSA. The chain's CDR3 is CASSLAATANQPQYF. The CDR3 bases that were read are TGTGCCAGCAGCTTAGCCGCGACAGCAAATCAGCCT.

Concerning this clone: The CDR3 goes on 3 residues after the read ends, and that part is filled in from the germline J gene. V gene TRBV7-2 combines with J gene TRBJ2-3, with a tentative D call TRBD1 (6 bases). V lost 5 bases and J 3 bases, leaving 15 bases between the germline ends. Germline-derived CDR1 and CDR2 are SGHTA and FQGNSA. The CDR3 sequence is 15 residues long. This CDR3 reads CASSPGEWRTDTQYF. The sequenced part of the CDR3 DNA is TGTGCCAGCAGCCCAGGGGAGTGGCGGACAGATACG. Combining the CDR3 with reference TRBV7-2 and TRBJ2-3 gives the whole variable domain GAGVSQSPSNKVTEKGKDVELRCDPISGHTALYWYRQSLGQGLEFLIYFQGNSAPDKSGLPSDRFSAERTGGSVSTLTIQRTQQEDSAVYLCASSPGEWRTDTQYFGPGTRLTVL.

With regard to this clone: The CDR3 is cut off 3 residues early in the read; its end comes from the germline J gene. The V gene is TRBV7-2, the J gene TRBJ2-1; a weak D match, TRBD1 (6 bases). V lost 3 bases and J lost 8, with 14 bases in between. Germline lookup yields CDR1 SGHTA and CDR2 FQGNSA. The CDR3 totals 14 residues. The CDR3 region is CASSFSGVMDEQFF. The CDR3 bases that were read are TGTGCCAGCAGCTTTTCAGGGGTTATGGATGAG.

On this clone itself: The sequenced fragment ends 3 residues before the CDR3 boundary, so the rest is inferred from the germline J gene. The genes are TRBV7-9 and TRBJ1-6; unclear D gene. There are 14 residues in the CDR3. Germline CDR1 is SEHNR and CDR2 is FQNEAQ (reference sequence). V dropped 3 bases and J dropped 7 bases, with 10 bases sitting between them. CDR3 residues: CASSFDTRNSPLHF. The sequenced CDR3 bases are TGTGCCAGCAGCTTCGACACTAGAAATTCACCC.

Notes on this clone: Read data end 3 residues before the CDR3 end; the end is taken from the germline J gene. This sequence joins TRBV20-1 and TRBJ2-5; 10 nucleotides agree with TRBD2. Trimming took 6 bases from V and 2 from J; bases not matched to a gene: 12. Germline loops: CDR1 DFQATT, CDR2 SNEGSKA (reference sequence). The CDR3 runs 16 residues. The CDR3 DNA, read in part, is TGCAGTGCCCAGAGCGGGACTAGCGAACCACAAGAGACC. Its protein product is CSAQSGTSEPQET. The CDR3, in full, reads CSAQSGTSEPQETQYF.

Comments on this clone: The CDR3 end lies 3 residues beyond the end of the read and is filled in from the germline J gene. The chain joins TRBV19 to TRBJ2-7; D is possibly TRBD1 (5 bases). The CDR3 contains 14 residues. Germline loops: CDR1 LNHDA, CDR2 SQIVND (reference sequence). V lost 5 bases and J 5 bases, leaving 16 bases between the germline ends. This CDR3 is CASSLGVKGNEQYF. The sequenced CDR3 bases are TGTGCCAGTAGTCTTGGGGTTAAGGGGAACGAG.

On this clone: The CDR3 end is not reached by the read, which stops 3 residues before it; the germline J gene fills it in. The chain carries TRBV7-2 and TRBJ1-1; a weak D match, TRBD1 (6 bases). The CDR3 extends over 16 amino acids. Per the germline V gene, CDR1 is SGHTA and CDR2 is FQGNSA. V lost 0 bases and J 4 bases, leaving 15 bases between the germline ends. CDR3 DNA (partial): TGTGCCAGCAGCTTAGCGGCGGTCAGGGGAGTCACTGAA. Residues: CASSLAAVRGVTE. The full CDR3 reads CASSLAAVRGVTEAFF.

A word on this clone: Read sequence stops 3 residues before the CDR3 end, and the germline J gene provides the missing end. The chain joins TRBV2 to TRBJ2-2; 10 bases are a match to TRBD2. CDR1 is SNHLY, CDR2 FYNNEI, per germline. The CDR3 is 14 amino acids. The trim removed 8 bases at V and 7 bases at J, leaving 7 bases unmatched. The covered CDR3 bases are TGTGCCAGCGGGCTAGCGGGAGTTAGCGGGGAG. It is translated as CASGLAGVSGE. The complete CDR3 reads CASGLAGVSGELFF. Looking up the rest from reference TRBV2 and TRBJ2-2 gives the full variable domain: EPEVTQTPSHQVTQMGQEVILRCVPISNHLYFYWYRQILGQKVEFLVSFYNNEISEKSEIFDDQFSVERPDGSNFTLKIRSTKLEDSAMYFCASGLAGVSGELFFGEGSRLTVL.

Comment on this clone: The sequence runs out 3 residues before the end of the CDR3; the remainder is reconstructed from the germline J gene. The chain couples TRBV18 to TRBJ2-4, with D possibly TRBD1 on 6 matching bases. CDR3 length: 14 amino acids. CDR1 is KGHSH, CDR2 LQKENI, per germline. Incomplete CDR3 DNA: TGTGCCAGCTCACCAGGAGGACAGTTCTATGGT. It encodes CASSPGGQFYG. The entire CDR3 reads CASSPGGQFYGQYF.

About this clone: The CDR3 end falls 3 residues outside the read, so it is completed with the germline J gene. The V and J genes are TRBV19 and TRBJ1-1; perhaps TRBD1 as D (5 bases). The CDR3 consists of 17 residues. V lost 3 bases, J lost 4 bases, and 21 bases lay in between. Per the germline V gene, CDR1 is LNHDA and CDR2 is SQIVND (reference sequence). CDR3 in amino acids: CASSIPSPGGVGTEAFF. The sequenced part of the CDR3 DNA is TGTGCCAGTAGTATTCCCTCGCCGGGAGGGGTGGGCACTGAA.

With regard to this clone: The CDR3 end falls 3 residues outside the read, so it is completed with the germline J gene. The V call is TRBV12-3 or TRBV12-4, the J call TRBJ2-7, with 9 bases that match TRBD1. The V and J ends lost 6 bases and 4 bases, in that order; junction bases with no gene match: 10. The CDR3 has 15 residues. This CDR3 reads CASSPTGTGSYEQYF. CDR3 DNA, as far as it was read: TGTGCCAGCAGCCCCACCGGGACAGGGAGTTACGAG.

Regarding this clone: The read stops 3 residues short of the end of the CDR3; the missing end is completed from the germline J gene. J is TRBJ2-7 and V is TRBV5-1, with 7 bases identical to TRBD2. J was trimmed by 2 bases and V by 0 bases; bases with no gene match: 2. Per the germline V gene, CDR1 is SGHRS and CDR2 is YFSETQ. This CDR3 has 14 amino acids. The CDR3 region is CASSLGAGAYEQYF. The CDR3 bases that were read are TGCGCCAGCAGCTTGGGGGCGGGGGCCTACGAG.

The CDR3 loop is CSARSVTTYEQYF. The CDR3 bases that were read are TGCAGTGCCCGCTCCGTAACCACTTACGAG. V usage is TRBV20-1 and J usage is TRBJ2-7; D uncertain. The read terminates 3 residues ahead of where the CDR3 ends, so the germline J gene completes it. Trimming left V 6 bases short and J 4 bases short, with 16 bases between. CDR3 length equals 13 residues. Germline V CDR1 and CDR2: DFQATT, SNEGSKA (reference sequence).

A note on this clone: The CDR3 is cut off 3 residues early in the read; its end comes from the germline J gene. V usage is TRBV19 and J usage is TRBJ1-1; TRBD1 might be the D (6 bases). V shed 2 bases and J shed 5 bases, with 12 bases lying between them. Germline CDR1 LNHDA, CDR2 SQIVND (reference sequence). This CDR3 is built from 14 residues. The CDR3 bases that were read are TGTGCCAGTAGTATACAGGGGCGAGGAACTGAA. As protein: CASSIQGRGTE. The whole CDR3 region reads CASSIQGRGTEAFF.

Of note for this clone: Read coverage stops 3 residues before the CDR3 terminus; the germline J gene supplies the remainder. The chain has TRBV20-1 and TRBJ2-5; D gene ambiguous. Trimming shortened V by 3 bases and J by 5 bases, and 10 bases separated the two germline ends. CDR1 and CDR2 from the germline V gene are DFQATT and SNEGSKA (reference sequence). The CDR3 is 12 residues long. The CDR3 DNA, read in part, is TGCAGTGCTAGGGGCCCGGCGGAGACC. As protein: CSARGPAET. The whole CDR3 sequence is CSARGPAETQYF.

The CDR3 DNA, read in part, is TGCGCCAGCAGCTCCTCCGGGACAGGGAGGGGTAGAGGTGAAAAA. This gives the protein CASSSSGTGRGRGEK. The whole CDR3 is CASSSSGTGRGRGEKLFF. This sequence joins TRBV5-1 and TRBJ1-4, with 9 bases aligning to TRBD1. The sequenced fragment ends 3 residues before the CDR3 boundary, so the rest is inferred from the germline J gene. Germline loops: CDR1 SGHRS, CDR2 YFSETQ. V lost 3 bases, J lost 7 bases, and 16 bases stayed unmatched. The CDR3 totals 18 residues.

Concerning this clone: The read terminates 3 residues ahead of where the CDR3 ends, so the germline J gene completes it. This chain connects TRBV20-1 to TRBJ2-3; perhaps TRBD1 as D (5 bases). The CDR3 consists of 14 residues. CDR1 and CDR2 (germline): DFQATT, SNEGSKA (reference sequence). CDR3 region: CSAPHRTDSRAQYF. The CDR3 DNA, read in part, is TGCAGTGCCCCCCACCGAACAGACAGCAGGGCG.

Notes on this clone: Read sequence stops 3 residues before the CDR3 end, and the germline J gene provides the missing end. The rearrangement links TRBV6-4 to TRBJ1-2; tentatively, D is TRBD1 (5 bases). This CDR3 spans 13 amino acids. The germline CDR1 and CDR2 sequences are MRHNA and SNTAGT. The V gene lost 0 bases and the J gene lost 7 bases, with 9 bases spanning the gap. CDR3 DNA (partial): TGTGCCAGCAGTGACTCAGGGGTCGCTGGC. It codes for CASSDSGVAG. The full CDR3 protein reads CASSDSGVAGYTF.